This TCR beta chain appears in the sequencing data of a study of T cell changes during pregnancy in multiple sclerosis. The V gene end was trimmed by 1 base and the J gene end by 2 bases; junction bases not matched to a gene: 12. This CDR3 has 18 amino acids. The germline V gene has CDR1 SGHTA and CDR2 FQGNSA. The repertoire was sequenced with immunoSEQ multiplex PCR; TCRdb's copy has only in-frame clones and lacks some. The data show around 95,000 clones, 80% to 95% seen once. The starting material was peripheral blood, obtained after pregnancy. The sequence derives from a female donor with multiple sclerosis, enrolled in a pregnancy study. The chain has TRBV7-2 and TRBJ2-3; TRBD1 agrees at 7 bases. In DNA, the CDR3 is TGTGCCAGCAGCTTAGGCCCCTCGGGACAGCCTTACACAGATACGCAGTATTTT. It is translated as CASSLGPSGQPYTDTQYF.